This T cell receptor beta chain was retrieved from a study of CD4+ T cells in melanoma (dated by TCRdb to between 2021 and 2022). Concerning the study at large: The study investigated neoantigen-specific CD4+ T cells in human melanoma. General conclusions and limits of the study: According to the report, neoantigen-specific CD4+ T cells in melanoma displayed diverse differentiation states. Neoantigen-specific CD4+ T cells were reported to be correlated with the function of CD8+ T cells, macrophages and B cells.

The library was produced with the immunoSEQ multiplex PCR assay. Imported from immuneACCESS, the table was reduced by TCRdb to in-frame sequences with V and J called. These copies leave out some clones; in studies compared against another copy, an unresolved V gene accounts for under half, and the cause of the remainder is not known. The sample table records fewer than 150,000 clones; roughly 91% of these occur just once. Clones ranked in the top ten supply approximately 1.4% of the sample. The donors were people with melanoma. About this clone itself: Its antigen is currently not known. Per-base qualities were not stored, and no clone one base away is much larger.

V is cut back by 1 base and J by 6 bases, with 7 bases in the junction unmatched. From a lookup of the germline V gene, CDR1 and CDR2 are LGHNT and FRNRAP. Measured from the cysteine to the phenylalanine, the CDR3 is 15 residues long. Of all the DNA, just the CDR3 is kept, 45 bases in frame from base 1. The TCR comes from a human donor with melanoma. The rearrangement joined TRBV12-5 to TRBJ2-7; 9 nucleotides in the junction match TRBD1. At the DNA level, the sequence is TGTGCTAGTGGTTTGGCCCCGGGACAGGGCAGCGAGCAGTACTTC. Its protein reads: CASGLAPGQGSEQYF. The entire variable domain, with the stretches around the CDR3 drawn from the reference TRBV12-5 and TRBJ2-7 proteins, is DARVTQTPRHKVTEMGQEVTMRCQPILGHNTVFWYRQTMMQGLELLAYFRNRAPLDDSGMPKDRFSAEMPDATLATLKIQPSEPRDSAVYFCASGLAPGQGSEQYFGPGTRLTVT.